What follows are 17 T cell receptor beta chains derived from one specimen sequenced in a study of CD8 T cells in Susac syndrome. RNA, at about 0.45 to 1 ug, was reverse transcribed with random hexamers. MiXCR was run by TCRdb on the immunoSEQ multiplex PCR reads, yielding one entry per CDR3 protein. The table records 150,000 to 200,000 distinct CDR3 sequences, roughly 94% of them present only once. The source material was CD4+ T cells from PBMCs. All receptors come from a human donor with Susac syndrome.

V is TRBV24-1 and J is TRBJ2-2; D is ambiguous. V lost 7 bases to trimming and J lost 4 bases, with 9 bases between them. Germline V CDR1 and CDR2: KGHDR, SFDVKD. This CDR3 has 13 residues. This CDR3 reads CATRAGRTGELFF. The CDR3 DNA reads as TGTGCCACCAGGGCAGGTCGCACCGGGGAGCTGTTTTTT.

The chain joins TRBV9 to TRBJ1-5; D is ambiguous. CDR3 size: 14 residues. V shed 0 bases and J shed 5 bases, with 9 bases lying between them. Germline assignment: CDR1 SGDLS and CDR2 YYNGEE. The CDR3 DNA sequence: TGTGCCAGCAGCGTAGGGGTTTTGGATCAGCCCCAGCATTTT. This encodes CASSVGVLDQPQHF.

The chain carries TRBV18 and TRBJ1-4, with no clear D. V was cut by 0 bases and J by 3 bases, with 2 bases left in between. The CDR3 length is 13 residues. Germline assignment: CDR1 KGHSH and CDR2 LQKENI. In DNA, the CDR3 is TGTGCCAGCTCACCACCGGCTAATGAAAAACTGTTTTTT. Protein sequence: CASSPPANEKLFF.

The V call is TRBV9, the J call TRBJ1-4; no definite D call. The V and J ends lost 1 base and 4 bases respectively, with 11 bases between them. CDR1 SGDLS and CDR2 YYNGEE come from the germline V gene. This CDR3 contains 15 residues. The CDR3 loop is CASSVHPGINEKLFF. The CDR3 bases are TGTGCCAGCAGCGTACATCCGGGGATTAATGAAAAACTGTTTTTT.

The rearrangement joins TRBV4-2 to TRBJ1-1, with 11 nucleotides matching TRBD1. V shed 0 bases and J 7 bases; nucleotides not matched to a gene: 4. Germline values: CDR1 LGHNA, CDR2 YNFKEQ. The CDR3 spans 15 residues. The CDR3 reads CASSQEGQGVDEAFF. Here the CDR3 DNA reads TGTGCCAGCAGCCAAGAGGGACAGGGGGTGGATGAAGCTTTCTTT.

The rearrangement uses TRBV12-3 or TRBV12-4 and TRBJ2-7, with no clear D. The CDR3 runs to 12 residues. V was trimmed by 6 bases and J by 1 base, leaving 7 bases between them. For the CDR3, the DNA is TGTGCCAGCAGCCGGGTATCCTACGAGCAGTACTTC. It translates to CASSRVSYEQYF.

This sequence joins TRBV20-1 and TRBJ1-1; 7 nucleotides match TRBD1. The CDR3 contains 15 residues. The germline gives CDR1 DFQATT, CDR2 SNEGSKA (reference sequence). J was trimmed by 5 bases and V by 0 bases; bases with no gene match: 9. The CDR3 protein is CSARDVVQGTTEAFF. DNA of the CDR3: TGCAGTGCTAGAGATGTGGTACAGGGGACGACTGAAGCTTTCTTT.

The chain employs TRBV19 and TRBJ2-2; no definite D call. Trimming cost V 7 bases and J 0 bases, with 9 bases left between them. The CDR3 spans 14 residues. Germline values: CDR1 LNHDA, CDR2 SQIVND (reference sequence). The CDR3 DNA sequence: TGTGCCAGTAACTCCAGATCGAACACCGGGGAGCTGTTTTTT. Protein product: CASNSRSNTGELFF.

Only one count was recorded for this clonotype. The chain links TRBV4-1 to TRBJ2-2; D unresolved. The CDR3 has 16 residues. Trimming removed 4 bases from V and 3 bases from J, with 15 bases in between. Germline lookup yields CDR1 MGHRA and CDR2 YSYEKL. This CDR3 reads CASSPDKWGYTGELFF. The CDR3 nucleotides read TGCGCCAGCAGCCCAGATAAATGGGGTTACACCGGGGAGCTGTTTTTT.

The chain uses TRBV7-9 and TRBJ2-3; D gene unclear. Germline CDR1 is SEHNR and CDR2 is FQNEAQ (reference sequence). The CDR3 totals 15 residues. V shed 2 bases and J shed 7 bases, with 16 bases lying between them. CDR3 sequence (DNA): TGTGCCAGCAGCTTACCCAGAAGGGTAGGACATACGCAGTATTTT. Translated: CASSLPRRVGHTQYF. The variable domain in full, completed from reference TRBV7-9 and TRBJ2-3, reads DTGVSQNPRHKITKRGQNVTFRCDPISEHNRLYWYRQTLGQGPEFLTYFQNEAQLEKSRLLSDRFSAERPKGSFSTLEIQRTEQGDSAMYLCASSLPRRVGHTQYFGPGTRLTVL.

The chain couples TRBV12-3 or TRBV12-4 to TRBJ2-2; 9 bases agree with TRBD2. The V segment lost 4 bases and the J segment 3 bases; nucleotides outside the gene matches: 6. CDR3 length: 16 residues. The CDR3 sequence: CASSSGLAEHTGELFF. CDR3 in DNA: TGTGCCAGCAGTTCGGGACTAGCTGAACACACCGGGGAGCTGTTTTTT.

The chain links TRBV6-2 or TRBV6-3 to TRBJ2-4; 7 nucleotides match TRBD2. This CDR3 spans 17 amino acids. The V gene's germline CDR1 is MNHEY and CDR2 SVGEGT. Trimming at V came to 2 bases and at J to 1 base, leaving 8 bases not matched to a gene. This chain's CDR3 is CASSYGRETGAKNIQYF. Written as DNA, the CDR3 is TGTGCCAGCAGTTACGGGCGGGAGACGGGGGCCAAAAACATTCAGTACTTC.

The table lists this clonotype with a count of one. The J gene is TRBJ2-7, the V gene TRBV20-1; 9 positions match TRBD2. Germline V gene data show CDR1 as DFQATT and CDR2 as SNEGSKA (reference sequence). CDR3 length: 16 residues. V lost 0 bases and J lost 2; bases outside the gene matches: 8. The DNA of the CDR3 is TGCAGTGCTAGAGATATGCCTAGCGGGGAACCCTACGAGCAGTACTTC. Its protein is CSARDMPSGEPYEQYF.

V and J are TRBV20-1 and TRBJ2-6; 7 bases map to TRBD1. This CDR3 has 15 amino acids. The germline V gene encodes CDR1 DFQATT and CDR2 SNEGSKA (reference sequence). J was trimmed by 0 bases and V by 3 bases; bases with no gene match: 2. The CDR3 DNA follows: TGCAGTGCTAGGGGACAGCCCTCTGGGGCCAACGTCCTGACTTTC. This codes for CSARGQPSGANVLTF.

This clonotype was detected only once. The chain combines TRBV30 with TRBJ1-2; 7 nucleotides agree with TRBD1. From germline, CDR1 is GTSNPN and CDR2 SVGIG (reference sequence). This CDR3 is 13 amino acids long. Unmatched junction bases numbered 7, after V lost 2 bases and J lost 7 bases. DNA of the CDR3: TGTGCCTGGAGTTCCCCGGACAGGTCTGGCTACACCTTC. Translated, it gives CAWSSPDRSGYTF.

The chain links TRBV6-5 to TRBJ1-2, with TRBD1 matching 9 bases. There are 13 residues in the CDR3. The germline V gene encodes CDR1 MNHEY and CDR2 SVGAGI. V lost 6 bases, J lost 8 bases, and 7 bases stayed unmatched. The CDR3 DNA is TGTGCCAGCAGAAGGACAGGGGTAGGGGGCTACACCTTC. Amino acid sequence: CASRRTGVGGYTF.

The chain is built from TRBV12-3 or TRBV12-4 and TRBJ1-5; possibly TRBD1 for D (6 bases). V lost 5 bases and J 5 bases, leaving 10 bases between the germline ends. CDR3 length: 13 residues. The CDR3 DNA is TGTGCCAGCAGTCCAGGGGTTCATCAGCCCCAGCATTTT. This sequence encodes CASSPGVHQPQHF.